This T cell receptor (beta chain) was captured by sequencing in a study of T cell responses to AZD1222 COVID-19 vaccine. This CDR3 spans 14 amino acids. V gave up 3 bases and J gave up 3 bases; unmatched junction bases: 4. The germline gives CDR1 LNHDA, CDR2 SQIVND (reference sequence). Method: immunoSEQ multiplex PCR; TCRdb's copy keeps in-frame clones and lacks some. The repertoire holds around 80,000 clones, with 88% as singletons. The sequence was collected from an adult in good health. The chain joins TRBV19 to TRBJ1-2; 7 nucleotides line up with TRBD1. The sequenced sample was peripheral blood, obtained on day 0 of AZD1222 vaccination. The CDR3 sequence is CASSIRQGDYGYTF. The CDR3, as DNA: TGTGCCAGTAGTATTCGACAGGGAGACTATGGCTACACCTTC.